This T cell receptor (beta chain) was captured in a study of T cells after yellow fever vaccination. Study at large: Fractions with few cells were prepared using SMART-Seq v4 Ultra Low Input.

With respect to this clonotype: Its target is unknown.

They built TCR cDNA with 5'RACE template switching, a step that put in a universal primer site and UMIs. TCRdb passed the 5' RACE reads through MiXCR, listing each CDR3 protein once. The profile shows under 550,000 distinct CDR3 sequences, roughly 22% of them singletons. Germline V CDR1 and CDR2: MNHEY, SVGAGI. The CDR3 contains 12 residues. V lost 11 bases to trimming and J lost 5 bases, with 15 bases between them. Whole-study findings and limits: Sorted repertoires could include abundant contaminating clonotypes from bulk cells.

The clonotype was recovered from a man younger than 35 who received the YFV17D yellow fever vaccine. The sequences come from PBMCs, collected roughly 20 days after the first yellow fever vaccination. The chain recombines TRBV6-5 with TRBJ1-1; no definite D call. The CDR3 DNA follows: TGTGCCTGTAGCGATGGTTATACTGAAGCTTTCTTT. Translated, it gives CACSDGYTEAFF.